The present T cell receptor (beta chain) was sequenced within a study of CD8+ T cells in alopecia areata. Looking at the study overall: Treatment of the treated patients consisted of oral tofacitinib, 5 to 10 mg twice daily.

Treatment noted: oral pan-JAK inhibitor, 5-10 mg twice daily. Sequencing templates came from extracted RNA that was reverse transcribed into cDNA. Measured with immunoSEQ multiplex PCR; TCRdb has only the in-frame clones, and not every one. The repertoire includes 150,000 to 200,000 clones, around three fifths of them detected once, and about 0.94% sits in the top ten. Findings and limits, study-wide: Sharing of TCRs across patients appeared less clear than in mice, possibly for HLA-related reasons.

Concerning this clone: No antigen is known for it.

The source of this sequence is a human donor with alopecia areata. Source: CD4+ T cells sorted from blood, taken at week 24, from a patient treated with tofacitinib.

The CDR3 here is CSARRPDDNYGYTF. Written as DNA, the CDR3 is TGCAGCGCCCGAAGACCAGATGATAACTATGGCTACACCTTC. The chain employs TRBV29-1 and TRBJ1-2; no firm D call. The CDR3 sequence is 14 residues long. The germline CDR1 and CDR2 sequences are SQVTM and ANQGSEA. V lost 7 bases to trimming and J lost 1 base, with 16 bases between them.